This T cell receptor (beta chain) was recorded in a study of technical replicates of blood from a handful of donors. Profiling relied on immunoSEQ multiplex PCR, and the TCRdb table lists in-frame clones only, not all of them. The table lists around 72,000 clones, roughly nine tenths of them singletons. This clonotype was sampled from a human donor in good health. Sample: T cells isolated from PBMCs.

In nucleotides, the CDR3 is TGTGCCACGTGCTCGCGGGCTAGCGGGGACCGCGATACGCAGTATTTT. This translates into CATCSRASGDRDTQYF. V is TRBV28 and J is TRBJ2-3, with TRBD2 matching over 9 bases. This CDR3 has 16 residues. J gave up 6 bases and V 10 bases, and 17 bases lay outside the gene matches. The germline V gene encodes CDR1 MDHEN and CDR2 SYDVKM.